Below are 27 T cell receptor beta chains sequenced from a single sample in a study of blood T cell repertoires in COVID-19. Libraries were prepared by immunoSEQ multiplex PCR; TCRdb keeps only in-frame clonotypes and omits some of them. This sample has 150,000 to 200,000 clones, with approximately 86% found just once. Sample: peripheral blood. The receptor source for this set is a man between 65 and 85 years old with acute or convalescent COVID-19.

The CDR3: CASSRDSGYGGTDTQYF. CDR3 coding DNA: TGCGCCAGCAGCCGCGATAGCGGGTACGGCGGCACAGATACGCAGTATTTT. The chain combines TRBV5-1 with TRBJ2-3, with 7 bases matching TRBD2. From germline, CDR1 is SGHRS and CDR2 YFSETQ. V dropped 4 bases and J dropped 1; count of bases not matched to a gene: 12. The CDR3 has 17 residues.

Only one count was recorded for this clone. The chain links TRBV5-8 to TRBJ2-4, with TRBD1 as a possible D gene (5 bases). The germline CDR1 and CDR2 sequences are SGHTS and YDEGEE. V lost 4 bases and J lost 6, with 8 bases in between. The CDR3 contains 12 residues. CDR3 protein: CASSLDRNIQYF. CDR3 nucleotide sequence: TGTGCCAGCAGCCTTGACAGAAACATTCAGTACTTC.

The rearrangement uses TRBV5-6 and TRBJ1-6; the D gene is possibly TRBD1 (5 bases). Trimming left V 0 bases short and J 5 bases short, with 9 bases between. Germline CDR1 SGHDT, CDR2 YYEEEE. This CDR3 has 15 residues. This chain's CDR3 is CASSLVGQNNSPLHF. CDR3 in DNA: TGTGCCAGCAGCTTGGTGGGGCAGAATAATTCACCCCTCCACTTT.

The chain is built from TRBV9 and TRBJ2-7, with D tentatively TRBD1 (7 bases). Germline V gene data show CDR1 as SGDLS and CDR2 as YYNGEE. The CDR3 runs to 15 residues. Trimming took 4 bases from V and 2 from J, leaving 16 bases between them. For the CDR3, the DNA is TGTGCCAGCAGCCCGATGGGCAGGGGGGCCTACGAGCAGTACTTC. Its translation is CASSPMGRGAYEQYF.

The V gene is TRBV7-8, the J gene TRBJ2-7; no clear D. V was cut by 5 bases and J by 7 bases, with 9 bases left in between. This CDR3 is 11 amino acids long. Per the germline V gene, CDR1 is SGHVS and CDR2 is FQNEAQ. CDR3 sequence reads: CASSPAVEQYF. The CDR3 DNA follows: TGTGCCAGCAGCCCGGCGGTTGAGCAGTACTTC.

This chain uses TRBV5-1 with TRBJ1-1; the match to TRBD1 covers 7 bases. With 3 bases clipped from V and 5 bases from J, the junction kept 7 bases outside the gene matches. CDR3 length equals 14 residues. In germline, CDR1 is SGHRS, CDR2 YFSETQ. CDR3 sequence: CASSWIQGDTEAFF. The DNA of the CDR3 is TGCGCCAGCAGCTGGATCCAGGGGGATACTGAAGCTTTCTTT. Based on the CDR3 plus reference TRBV5-1 and TRBJ1-1, the full variable domain is KAGVTQTPRYLIKTRGQQVTLSCSPISGHRSVSWYQQTPGQGLQFLFEYFSETQRNKGNFPGRFSGRQFSNSRSEMNVSTLELGDSALYLCASSWIQGDTEAFFGQGTRLTVV.

The rearrangement joins TRBV7-9 to TRBJ2-7; 9 nucleotides line up with TRBD1. The CDR3 contains 14 residues. The V gene's germline CDR1 is SEHNR and CDR2 FQNEAQ (reference sequence). V trimming: 5 bases; J trimming: 6 bases; junction bases outside the gene matches: 8. The CDR3 here is CASSRGTGYLEQYF. In DNA form, the CDR3 reads TGTGCCAGCAGCCGAGGGACAGGGTATCTCGAGCAGTACTTC.

The chain joins TRBV20-1 to TRBJ2-1, with 7 nucleotides matching TRBD1. Trimming cost V 3 bases and J 10 bases; bases outside gene matches: 3. The length of the CDR3 is 11 residues. CDR1 DFQATT and CDR2 SNEGSKA come from the germline V gene (reference sequence). The CDR3 here is CSARYRGEQFF. The CDR3 nucleotides read TGCAGTGCTAGGTACAGGGGAGAGCAGTTCTTC.

The V and J genes are TRBV28 and TRBJ1-5, with TRBD1 as a possible D gene (6 bases). From germline, CDR1 is MDHEN and CDR2 SYDVKM. The CDR3 spans 16 residues. The germline V and J ends were trimmed by 2 bases and 4 bases, with 15 bases remaining between them. The CDR3 DNA reads TGTGCCAGCAGTTTACTGAAGACAGGCAATAATCAGCCCCAGCATTTT. This codes for CASSLLKTGNNQPQHF.

This clone has a single count. The CDR3 region is CASSGMGGRKDTQYF. As DNA, the CDR3 is TGTGCCAGCAGTGGGATGGGGGGGAGGAAAGATACGCAGTATTTT. The J gene is TRBJ2-3, the V gene TRBV2, with 7 bases fitting TRBD2. This CDR3 is built from 15 residues. Germline CDR1 is SNHLY and CDR2 is FYNNEI. V dropped 4 bases and J dropped 5; count of bases not matched to a gene: 9.

This clone was found once. The rearrangement links TRBV28 to TRBJ1-6; weak D call: TRBD1 (6 bases). The V gene lost 4 bases and the J gene lost 7 bases, with 17 bases spanning the gap. Per the germline V gene, CDR1 is MDHEN and CDR2 is SYDVKM. This CDR3 region has 16 residues. CDR3 sequence (DNA): TGTGCCAGCAGTTCCACGGCACAGGGTGACAATTCACCCCTCCACTTT. It is translated as CASSSTAQGDNSPLHF.

The J gene is TRBJ2-3, the V gene TRBV3-1 (or the pseudogene TRBV3-2); D ambiguous. V was shortened by 0 bases and J by 0 bases, with 16 bases between the two germline ends. The CDR3 spans 18 residues. Germline loops: CDR1 LGHDT, CDR2 YNNKEL (reference sequence). The CDR3 protein is CASSQDRAGRPSTDTQYF. CDR3 DNA: TGTGCCAGCAGCCAAGACCGCGCTGGGCGTCCTAGCACAGATACGCAGTATTTT.

V usage is TRBV28 and J usage is TRBJ2-3; D uncertain. Germline V CDR1 and CDR2: MDHEN, SYDVKM. The CDR3 sequence is 12 residues long. V lost 7 bases to trimming and J lost 4 bases, with 9 bases between them. The CDR3 loop reads CASTTSADTQYF. CDR3 DNA sequence: TGTGCCAGCACCACCTCAGCAGATACGCAGTATTTT.

To note about this clone: The CDR3 does not end in the conserved phenylalanine or tryptophan, so this is likely a read error. The DNA is left out, because the CDR3 cannot be placed on it with certainty; the CDR3 is given as TCRdb lists it. The V gene is TRBV9, the J gene TRBJ2-7; no check of the table's D call, TRBD1, against the DNA was made. 14 amino acids form the CDR3, both terminal residues included. The germline V gene has CDR1 SGDLS and CDR2 YYNGEE. The CDR3 sequence is CASSVPLNRDRGGL.

This chain uses TRBV28 with TRBJ1-5; D is unresolved. V lost 8 bases, J lost 5 bases, and 16 bases lay in between. The CDR3 is 14 residues long. The germline V gene has CDR1 MDHEN and CDR2 SYDVKM. The CDR3 here is CASDEGFSDQPQHF. The CDR3 nucleotides are TGTGCCAGCGACGAGGGATTTTCGGATCAGCCCCAGCATTTT.

The genes are TRBV19 and TRBJ1-5; TRBD1 aligns across 9 bases. V gave up 4 bases and J gave up 5 bases; unmatched junction bases: 9. This CDR3 has 16 amino acids. Germline V gene data show CDR1 as LNHDA and CDR2 as SQIVND (reference sequence). CDR3 nucleotides: TGTGCCAGTAGTACGGACAGGGGCCTTAGTGATCAGCCCCAGCATTTT. It codes for CASSTDRGLSDQPQHF. Full variable domain (rest looked up from reference TRBV19 and TRBJ1-5): DGGITQSPKYLFRKEGQNVTLSCEQNLNHDAMYWYRQDPGQGLRLIYYSQIVNDFQKGDIAEGYSVSREKKESFPLTVTSAQKNPTAFYLCASSTDRGLSDQPQHFGDGTRLSIL.

This clone was detected only a few times. The V call is TRBV28, the J call TRBJ1-2; no clear D. The germline V and J ends were trimmed by 2 bases and 4 bases, with 11 bases remaining between them. The CDR3 is 14 amino acids. Germline V lookup: CDR1 MDHEN, CDR2 SYDVKM. The DNA for the CDR3 is TGTGCCAGCAGTTTAGCCAGGAGGAGCTATGGCTACACCTTC. It codes for CASSLARRSYGYTF.

The V gene is TRBV6-5, the J gene TRBJ1-2; a weak D match, TRBD1 (5 bases). This CDR3 has 15 residues. CDR1 is MNHEY, CDR2 SVGAGI, per germline. Trimming removed 6 bases from V and 3 bases from J, with 17 bases in between. The CDR3 nucleotides are TGTGCCAGCAGCCTGGGACGGGGAGGGGACTATGGCTACACCTTC. It encodes CASSLGRGGDYGYTF.

CDR3 residues: CASSRQGGYGYTF. In DNA, the CDR3 is TGTGCCAGCAGTAGACAGGGTGGCTATGGCTACACCTTC. The chain links TRBV12-3 or TRBV12-4 to TRBJ1-2; TRBD1 matches at 7 bases. The CDR3 is made up of 13 amino acids. J lost 4 bases, V lost 5 bases, and 4 bases had no gene match.

This rearrangement joins TRBV9 to TRBJ1-5, with 7 bases lining up with TRBD1. Germline V lookup: CDR1 SGDLS, CDR2 YYNGEE. This CDR3 contains 15 residues. Losses at the gene ends were 0 bases for V and 6 bases for J; bases not matched to a gene: 6. DNA of the CDR3: TGTGCCAGCAGCGTAGGAGGGGGCCCTAGTCAGCCCCAGCATTTT. Amino acid sequence: CASSVGGGPSQPQHF.

V and J are TRBV7-2 and TRBJ1-2, with D perhaps TRBD1 (6 bases). V lost 5 bases and J lost 4, with 14 bases in between. CDR3 length equals 14 residues. The germline V gene encodes CDR1 SGHTA and CDR2 FQGNSA. For the CDR3, the DNA is TGTGCCAGCAGCCCCGCGGTACAGGGCTATGGCTACACCTTC. Amino acids: CASSPAVQGYGYTF. Full variable domain (outside the CDR3, taken from reference TRBV7-2 and TRBJ1-2): GAGVSQSPSNKVTEKGKDVELRCDPISGHTALYWYRQSLGQGLEFLIYFQGNSAPDKSGLPSDRFSAERTGGSVSTLTIQRTQQEDSAVYLCASSPAVQGYGYTFGSGTRLTVV.

The J gene is TRBJ1-4, the V gene TRBV19; TRBD1 matches 8 bases. The CDR3 totals 16 residues. Germline V gene lookup returns CDR1 LNHDA and CDR2 SQIVND (reference sequence). Trimming at V came to 4 bases and at J to 2 bases, leaving 6 bases not matched to a gene. The DNA of the CDR3 is TGTGCCAGTAGTACCGCTACAGGGGGTACTAATGAAAAACTGTTTTTT. Translation gives CASSTATGGTNEKLFF. Combining the CDR3 with reference TRBV19 and TRBJ1-4 gives the whole variable domain DGGITQSPKYLFRKEGQNVTLSCEQNLNHDAMYWYRQDPGQGLRLIYYSQIVNDFQKGDIAEGYSVSREKKESFPLTVTSAQKNPTAFYLCASSTATGGTNEKLFFGSGTQLSVL.

V and J are TRBV20-1 and TRBJ2-7; 7 positions agree with TRBD1. Germline trimming cut 5 bases from V and 6 bases from J; bases unmatched to any gene: 13. CDR1 and CDR2 (germline): DFQATT, SNEGSKA (reference sequence). The CDR3 runs 14 residues. Written as DNA, the CDR3 is TGCAGTGCTGGTGGTGGGGACAGAGGGAGCGAGCAGTACTTC. It is translated as CSAGGGDRGSEQYF.

The genes are TRBV9 and TRBJ2-2; no definite D call. CDR3 size: 12 residues. From germline, CDR1 is SGDLS and CDR2 YYNGEE. V was shortened by 4 bases and J by 3 bases, with 4 bases between the two germline ends. The CDR3 sequence: CASSSYTGELFF. CDR3 in DNA: TGTGCCAGCAGCTCTTACACCGGGGAGCTGTTTTTT.

V is TRBV28 and J is TRBJ1-1; unclear D gene. V gave up 7 bases and J gave up 8 bases, with 11 bases separating them. The length of the CDR3 is 11 residues. The germline gives CDR1 MDHEN, CDR2 SYDVKM. The CDR3 spells CASIPPGEAFF. In DNA, the CDR3 is TGTGCCAGCATCCCTCCGGGGGAAGCTTTCTTT.

J is TRBJ2-5 and V is TRBV5-1; 8 positions agree with TRBD2. Germline CDR1 is SGHRS and CDR2 is YFSETQ. The length of the CDR3 is 14 residues. J gave up 2 bases and V 2 bases, and 2 bases lay outside the gene matches. This CDR3 reads CASSFGLAQETQYF. The CDR3 DNA sequence: TGCGCCAGCAGCTTCGGACTAGCACAAGAGACCCAGTACTTC.

The CDR3 protein is CSAGEAGYQYF. The CDR3, as DNA: TGCAGTGCTGGGGAAGCGGGATATCAGTACTTC. This chain links TRBV20-1 with TRBJ2-7, with 7 bases aligning to TRBD2. Germline V gives CDR1 DFQATT, CDR2 SNEGSKA (reference sequence). The CDR3 is 11 residues long. V lost 5 bases and J lost 10; bases outside the gene matches: 8.